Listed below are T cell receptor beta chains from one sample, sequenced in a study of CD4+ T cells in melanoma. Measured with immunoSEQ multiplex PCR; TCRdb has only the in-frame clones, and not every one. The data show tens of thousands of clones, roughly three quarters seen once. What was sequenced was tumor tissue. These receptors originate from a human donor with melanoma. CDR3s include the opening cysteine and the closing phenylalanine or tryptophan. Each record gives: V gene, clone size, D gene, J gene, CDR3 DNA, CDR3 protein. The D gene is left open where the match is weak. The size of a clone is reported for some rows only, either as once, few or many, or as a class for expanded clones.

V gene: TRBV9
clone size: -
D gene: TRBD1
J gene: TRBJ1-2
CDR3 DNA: TGTGCCAGCAGCGTAGAACAAGTAGGGGGCGGCTATGGCTACACCTTC
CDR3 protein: CASSVEQVGGGYGYTF

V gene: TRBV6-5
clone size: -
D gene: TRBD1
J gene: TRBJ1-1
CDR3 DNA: TGTGCCAGTCACCGGGACAGGGGCACTGAAGCTTTCTTT
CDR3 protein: CASHRDRGTEAFF

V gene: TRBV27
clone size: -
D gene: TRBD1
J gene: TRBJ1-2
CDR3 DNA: TGTGCCAGCAGTTTCCAGGGGGGAAGCGATGGCTACACCTTC
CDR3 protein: CASSFQGGSDGYTF

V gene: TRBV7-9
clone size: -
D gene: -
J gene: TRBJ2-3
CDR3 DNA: TGTGCCAGCAGACGCAGAAGCTTAAGCACAGATACGCAGTATTTT
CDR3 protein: CASRRRSLSTDTQYF

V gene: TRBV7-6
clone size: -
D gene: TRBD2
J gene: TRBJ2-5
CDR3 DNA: TGTGCCAGCAGCAAAGCGGGCGGGGGGGCCGGAGAGACCCAGTACTTC
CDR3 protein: CASSKAGGGAGETQYF

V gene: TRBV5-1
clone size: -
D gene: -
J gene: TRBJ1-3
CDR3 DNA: TGCGCCAGCAGCTTAAGCTCCGCCGCCTCTGGAAACACCATATATTTT
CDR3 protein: CASSLSSAASGNTIYF

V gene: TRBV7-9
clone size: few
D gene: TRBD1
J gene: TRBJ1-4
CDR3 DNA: TGTGCCAGCAGCTTAGCCGCAGGGGGCGTCGAAAAACTGTTTTTT
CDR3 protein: CASSLAAGGVEKLFF

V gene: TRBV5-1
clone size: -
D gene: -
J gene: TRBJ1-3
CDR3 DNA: TGCGCCAGCAGGGACACTAGCTCTGGAAACACCATATATTTT
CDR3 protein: CASRDTSSGNTIYF

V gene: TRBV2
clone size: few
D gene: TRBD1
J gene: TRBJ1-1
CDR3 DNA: TGTGCCAGCTCGGGGACAGTCGGATACACTGAAGCTTTCTTT
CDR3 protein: CASSGTVGYTEAFF

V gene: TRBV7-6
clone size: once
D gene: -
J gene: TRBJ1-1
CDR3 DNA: TGTGCCAGCAGCTTACTGCCCCCCGACAGGTTCGACCGGAGTAACACTGAAGCTTTCTTT
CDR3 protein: CASSLLPPDRFDRSNTEAFF

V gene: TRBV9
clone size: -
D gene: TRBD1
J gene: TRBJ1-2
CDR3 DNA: TGTGCCAGCAGCTACGGACAGGGCGACTATGGCTACACCTTC
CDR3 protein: CASSYGQGDYGYTF

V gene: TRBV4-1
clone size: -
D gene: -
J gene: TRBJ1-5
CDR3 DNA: TGCGCCAGCAGCCAAGACCCGACTGAGTATAGCAATCAGCCCCAGCATTTT
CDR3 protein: CASSQDPTEYSNQPQHF

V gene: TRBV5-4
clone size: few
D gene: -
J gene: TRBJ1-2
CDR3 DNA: TGTGCCAGCAGTCCCGGGCGACGATACTATGGCTACACCTTC
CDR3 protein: CASSPGRRYYGYTF

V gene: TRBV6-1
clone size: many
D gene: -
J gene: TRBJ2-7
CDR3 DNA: TGTGCCACCACCCCCCCGGAAGGCGAGCAGTACTTC
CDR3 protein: CATTPPEGEQYF

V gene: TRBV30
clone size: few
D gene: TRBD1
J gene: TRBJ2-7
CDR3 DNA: TGTGCCTGGACCGGGACAGGTTACGAGCAGTACTTC
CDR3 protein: CAWTGTGYEQYF

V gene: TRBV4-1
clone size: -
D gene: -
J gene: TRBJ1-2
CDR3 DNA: TGCGCCAGCAGCCAGGGAACCCATGGCTACACCTTC
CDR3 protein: CASSQGTHGYTF

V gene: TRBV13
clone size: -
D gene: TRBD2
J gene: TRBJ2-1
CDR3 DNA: TGTGCCAGCAGCCCACTAGCGGGGATGTACAATGAGCAGTTCTTC
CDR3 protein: CASSPLAGMYNEQFF

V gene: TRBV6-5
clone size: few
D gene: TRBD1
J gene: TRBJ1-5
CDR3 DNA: TGTGCCAGCAGTTACACAACAGGGGATGATCAGCCCCAGCATTTT
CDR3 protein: CASSYTTGDDQPQHF

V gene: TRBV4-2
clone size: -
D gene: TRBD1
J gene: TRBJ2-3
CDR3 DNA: TGTGCCAGCAGCCCCGGACAGGGCGGGGATACGCAGTATTTT
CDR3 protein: CASSPGQGGDTQYF

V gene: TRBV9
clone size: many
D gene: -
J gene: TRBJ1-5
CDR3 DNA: TGTGCCAGCAGCGTAGGGTGGGGCGTAGGTCAGCCCCAGCATTTT
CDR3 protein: CASSVGWGVGQPQHF

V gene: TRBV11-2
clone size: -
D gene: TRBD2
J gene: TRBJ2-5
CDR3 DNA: TGTGCCAGCAGCTTAGGGGGTAGCGGGGGGTTGGAGACCCAGTACTTC
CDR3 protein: CASSLGGSGGLETQYF

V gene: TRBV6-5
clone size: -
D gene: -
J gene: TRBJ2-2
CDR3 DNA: TGTGCCAGCAGTTACAGTACCTTCTTTGACACCGGGGAGCTGTTTTTT
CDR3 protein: CASSYSTFFDTGELFF

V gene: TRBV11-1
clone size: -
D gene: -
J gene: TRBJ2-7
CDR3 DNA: TGTGCCAGCAGCTCGGGGCTTGGTTCCTACGAGCAGTACTTC
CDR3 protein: CASSSGLGSYEQYF

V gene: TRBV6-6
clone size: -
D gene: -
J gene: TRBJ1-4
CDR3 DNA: TGTGCCAGCAGTCCGGGTGGACACGCCGGACCAGAAAAACTGTTTTTT
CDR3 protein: CASSPGGHAGPEKLFF

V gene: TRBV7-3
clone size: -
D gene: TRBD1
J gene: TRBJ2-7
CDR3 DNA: TGTGCCAGCAGTAAGGGACAGGGAGACGAGCAGTACTTC
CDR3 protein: CASSKGQGDEQYF

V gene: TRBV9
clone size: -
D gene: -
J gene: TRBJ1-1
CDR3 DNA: TGTGCCAGCAGCCCAGACGGGAGTGTGAACACTGAAGCTTTCTTT
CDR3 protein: CASSPDGSVNTEAFF

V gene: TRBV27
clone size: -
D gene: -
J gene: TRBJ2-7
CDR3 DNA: TGTGCCAGCAGTTTATTGGGTAACGAGCAGTACTTC
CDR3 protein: CASSLLGNEQYF

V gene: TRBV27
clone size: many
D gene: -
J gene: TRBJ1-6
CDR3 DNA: TGTGCCAGCAGGGGGAGCTTAGGGTCACCCCTCCACTTT
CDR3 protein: CASRGSLGSPLHF

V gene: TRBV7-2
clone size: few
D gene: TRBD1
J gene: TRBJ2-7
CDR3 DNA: TGTGCCAGCAGCTCGTTATACAGGGGCTCCTACGAGCAGTACTTC
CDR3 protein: CASSSLYRGSYEQYF

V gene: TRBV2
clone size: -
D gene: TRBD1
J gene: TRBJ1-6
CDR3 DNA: TGTGCCACCTCAAGGGGGCACGTTGTCAATTCACCCCTCCACTTT
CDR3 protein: CATSRGHVVNSPLHF

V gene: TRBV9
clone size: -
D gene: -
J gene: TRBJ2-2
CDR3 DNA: TGTGCCAGCAGCGTTGGCGGGTCCGGGGAGCTGTTTTTT
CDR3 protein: CASSVGGSGELFF

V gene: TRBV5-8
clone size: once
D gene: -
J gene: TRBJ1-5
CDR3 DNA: TGTGCCAGCAGCCCGGACACCAGGGATTTCGGTCAGCCCCAGCATTTT
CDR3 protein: CASSPDTRDFGQPQHF

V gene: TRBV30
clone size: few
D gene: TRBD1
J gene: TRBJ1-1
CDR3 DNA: TGTGCCTGGACCGGGACAGAGTTGAACACTGAAGCTTTCTTT
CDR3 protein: CAWTGTELNTEAFF

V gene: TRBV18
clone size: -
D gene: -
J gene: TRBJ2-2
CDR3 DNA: TGTGCCAGCTCCACGAACGGGGCCACGAACACCGGGGAGCTGTTTTTT
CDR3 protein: CASSTNGATNTGELFF

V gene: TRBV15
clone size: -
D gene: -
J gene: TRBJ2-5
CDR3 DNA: TGTGCCACCAGCTGGGGACCTCAAGAGACCCAGTACTTC
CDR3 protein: CATSWGPQETQYF

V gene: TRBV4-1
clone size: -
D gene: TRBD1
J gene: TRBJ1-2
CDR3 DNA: TGCGCCAGCAGCCAAGCAGGGGGGACAGGATATGGCTACACCTTC
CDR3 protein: CASSQAGGTGYGYTF

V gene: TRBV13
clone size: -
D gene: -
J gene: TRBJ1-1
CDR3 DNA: TGTGCCAGCAGCTTATTAAGGCTGAACACTGAAGCTTTCTTT
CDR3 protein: CASSLLRLNTEAFF

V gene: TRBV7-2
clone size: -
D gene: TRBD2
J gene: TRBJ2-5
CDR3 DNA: TGTGCCAGCAGCAGAGGACTAGTCGGGGGAAGCCAAGAGACCCAGTACTTC
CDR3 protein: CASSRGLVGGSQETQYF

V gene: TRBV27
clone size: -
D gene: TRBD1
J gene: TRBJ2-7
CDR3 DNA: TGTGCCACAGAGAGACAGGGGGCACATGTCGAGCAGTACTTC
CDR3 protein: CATERQGAHVEQYF

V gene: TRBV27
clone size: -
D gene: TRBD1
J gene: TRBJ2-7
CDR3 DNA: TGTGCCAGCGGGAATCGACAGGGGAGCTCCTACGAGCAGTACTTC
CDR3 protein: CASGNRQGSSYEQYF

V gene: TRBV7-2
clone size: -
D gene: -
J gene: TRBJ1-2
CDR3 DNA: TGTGCCAGCAGCTTAGGGGGGAGCATCCTAGGCTACACCTTC
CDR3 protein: CASSLGGSILGYTF

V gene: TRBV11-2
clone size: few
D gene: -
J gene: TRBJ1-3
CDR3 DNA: TGTGCCAGCAGCCAAGGGTGGGGCGCCGGCTCTGGAAACACCATATATTTT
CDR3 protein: CASSQGWGAGSGNTIYF

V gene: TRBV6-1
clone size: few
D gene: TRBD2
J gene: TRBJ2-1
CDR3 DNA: TGTGCCAGCAACCAACTAGCGGGGGATGTGGATGAGCAGTTCTTC
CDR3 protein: CASNQLAGDVDEQFF

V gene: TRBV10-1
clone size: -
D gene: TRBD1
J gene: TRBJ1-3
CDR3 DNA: TGCGCCAGCAGCCGCGGGACAGGACGGAACTTCTCTGGAAACACCATATATTTT
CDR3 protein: CASSRGTGRNFSGNTIYF

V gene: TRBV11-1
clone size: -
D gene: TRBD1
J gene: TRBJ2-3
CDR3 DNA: TGTGCCAGCAGCCCAACAGGGGGAAGCACAGATACGCAGTATTTT
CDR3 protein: CASSPTGGSTDTQYF

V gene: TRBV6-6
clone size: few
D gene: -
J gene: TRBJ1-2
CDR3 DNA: TGTGCCACCCTGGCGGGGTCGGACGGCTACACCTTC
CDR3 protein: CATLAGSDGYTF

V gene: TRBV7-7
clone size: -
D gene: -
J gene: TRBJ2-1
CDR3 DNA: TGTGCTAGCAGCTTAGACCGGGGCAATGAGCAGTTCTTC
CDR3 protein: CASSLDRGNEQFF

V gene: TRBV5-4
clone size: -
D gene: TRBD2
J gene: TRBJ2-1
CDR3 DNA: TGTGCCAGCAGCCGGAGCGGGGGGCTGGGAAATGAGCAGTTCTTC
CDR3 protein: CASSRSGGLGNEQFF

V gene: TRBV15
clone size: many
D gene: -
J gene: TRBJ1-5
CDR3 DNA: TGTGCCACCACTCAGGGGAGCAATCAGCCCCAGCATTTT
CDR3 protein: CATTQGSNQPQHF

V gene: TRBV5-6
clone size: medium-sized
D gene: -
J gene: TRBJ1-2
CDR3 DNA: TGTGCCAGCAGCTTGGAAGGGGTATCGCGCTACACCTTC
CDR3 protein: CASSLEGVSRYTF

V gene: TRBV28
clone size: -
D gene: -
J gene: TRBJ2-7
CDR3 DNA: TGTGCCAGCAGTTTAGAGACAGGTTACACCTACGAGCAGTACTTC
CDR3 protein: CASSLETGYTYEQYF

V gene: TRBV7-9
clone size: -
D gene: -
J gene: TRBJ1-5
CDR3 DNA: TGTGCCAGCAGCTTAGGCGCGAGGGCCGGGAGTCGGCAGCCCCAGCATTTT
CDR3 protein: CASSLGARAGSRQPQHF

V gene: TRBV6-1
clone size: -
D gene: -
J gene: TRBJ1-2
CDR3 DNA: TGTGCCAGCAGTGCGGGCGCTAACTATGGCTACACCTTC
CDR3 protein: CASSAGANYGYTF

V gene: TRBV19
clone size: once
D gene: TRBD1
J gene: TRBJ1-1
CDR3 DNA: TGTGCCAGTAGTAAGACAGGGAAAACTGAAGCTTTCTTT
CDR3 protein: CASSKTGKTEAFF

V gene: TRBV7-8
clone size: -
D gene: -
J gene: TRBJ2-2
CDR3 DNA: TGTGCCAGCAGCTTAATTACCGGGGAGCTGTTTTTT
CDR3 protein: CASSLITGELFF